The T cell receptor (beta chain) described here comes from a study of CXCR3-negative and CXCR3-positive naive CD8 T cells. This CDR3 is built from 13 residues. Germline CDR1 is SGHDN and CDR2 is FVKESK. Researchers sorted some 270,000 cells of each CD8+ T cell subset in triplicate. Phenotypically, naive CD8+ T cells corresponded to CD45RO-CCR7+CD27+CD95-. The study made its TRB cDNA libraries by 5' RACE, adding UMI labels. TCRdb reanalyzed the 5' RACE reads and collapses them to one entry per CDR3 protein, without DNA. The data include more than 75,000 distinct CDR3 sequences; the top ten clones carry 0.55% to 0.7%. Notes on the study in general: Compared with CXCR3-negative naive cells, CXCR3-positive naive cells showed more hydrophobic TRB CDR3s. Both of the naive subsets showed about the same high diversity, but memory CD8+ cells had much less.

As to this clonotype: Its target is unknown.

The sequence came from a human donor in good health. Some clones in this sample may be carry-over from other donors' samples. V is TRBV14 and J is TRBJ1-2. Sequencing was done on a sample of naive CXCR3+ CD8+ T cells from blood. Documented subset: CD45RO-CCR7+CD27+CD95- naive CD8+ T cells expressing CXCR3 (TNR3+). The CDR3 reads CASSLSENYGYTF.